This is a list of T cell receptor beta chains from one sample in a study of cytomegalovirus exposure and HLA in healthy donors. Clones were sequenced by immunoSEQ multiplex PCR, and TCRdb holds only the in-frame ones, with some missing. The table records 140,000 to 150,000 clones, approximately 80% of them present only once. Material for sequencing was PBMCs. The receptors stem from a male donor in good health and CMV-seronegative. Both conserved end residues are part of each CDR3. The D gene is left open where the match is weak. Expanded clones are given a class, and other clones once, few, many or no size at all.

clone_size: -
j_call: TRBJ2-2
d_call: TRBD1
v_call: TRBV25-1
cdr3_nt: TGTGCCAGCGAACGGACAGGGAGTACGGGGCTTCCCGGGGAGCTGTTTTTT
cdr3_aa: CASERTGSTGLPGELFF

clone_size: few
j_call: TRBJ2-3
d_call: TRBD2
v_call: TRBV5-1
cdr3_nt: TGCGCCAGCAATCTAGCGGGGGAATTCACAGATACGCAGTATTTT
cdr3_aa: CASNLAGEFTDTQYF

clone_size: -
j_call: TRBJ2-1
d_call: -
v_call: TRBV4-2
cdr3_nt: TGTGCCAGCAGCCAAGAGCTCCTGGTAAGCCCAAGCTCCTACAATGAGCAGTTCTTC
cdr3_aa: CASSQELLVSPSSYNEQFF

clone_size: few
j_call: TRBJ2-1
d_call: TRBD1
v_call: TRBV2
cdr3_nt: TGTGCCAGCCATATTACAACAGGGGGAGCTGAGCAGTTCTTC
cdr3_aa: CASHITTGGAEQFF

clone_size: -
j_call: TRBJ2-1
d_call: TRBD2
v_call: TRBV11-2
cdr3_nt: TGTGCCAGCAGTCATAAGGTAGCGGGGACCTCCTACAATGAGCAGTTCTTC
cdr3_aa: CASSHKVAGTSYNEQFF

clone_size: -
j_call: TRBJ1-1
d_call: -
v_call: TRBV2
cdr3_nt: TGTGCCAGCAGTCATACGGGACAGAACACTGAAGCTTTCTTT
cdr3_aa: CASSHTGQNTEAFF

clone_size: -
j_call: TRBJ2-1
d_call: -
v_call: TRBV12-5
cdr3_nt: TGTGCTAGTGGTTTCTTTTCTGACAATGAGCAGTTCTTC
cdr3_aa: CASGFFSDNEQFF

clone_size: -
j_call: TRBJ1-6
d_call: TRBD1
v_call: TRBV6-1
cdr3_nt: TGTGCCAGCAGTCAAGAGGGACAGACCGATAATTCACCCCTCCACTTT
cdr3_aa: CASSQEGQTDNSPLHF

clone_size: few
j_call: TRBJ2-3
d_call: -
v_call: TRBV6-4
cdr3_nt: TGTGCCAGCAGCCTCACTGGGGGCGGCACAGATACGCAGTATTTT
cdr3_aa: CASSLTGGGTDTQYF

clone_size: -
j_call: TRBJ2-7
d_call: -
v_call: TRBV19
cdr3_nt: TGTGCCAGTAGTAGGGCCGACAGGAGCCCCTACGAGCAGTACTTC
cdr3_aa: CASSRADRSPYEQYF

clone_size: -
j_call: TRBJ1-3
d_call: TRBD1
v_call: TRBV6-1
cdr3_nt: TGTGCCAGTGACAGGGCCGGTGACGGAAACACCATATATTTT
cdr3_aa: CASDRAGDGNTIYF

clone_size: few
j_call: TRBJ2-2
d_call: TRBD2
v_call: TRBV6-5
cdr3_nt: TGTGCCAGCAGTTACTCAATAGCGGGAATATCCGGGGAGCTGTTTTTT
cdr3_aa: CASSYSIAGISGELFF

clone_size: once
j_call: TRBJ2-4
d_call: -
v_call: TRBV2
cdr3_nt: TGTGCCAGCAGCCAGGGCCTTGGTGGGCAGGGGAACATTCAGTACTTC
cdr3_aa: CASSQGLGGQGNIQYF

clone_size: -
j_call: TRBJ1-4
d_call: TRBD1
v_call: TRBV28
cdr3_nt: TGTGCCAGCAGCCGGGGACAGCTTAATGAAAAACTGTTTTTT
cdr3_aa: CASSRGQLNEKLFF